What follows are 10 T cell receptor beta chains derived from one specimen sequenced in a study of cytomegalovirus exposure and HLA in healthy donors (dated by TCRdb to about 2017). The library was produced with the immunoSEQ multiplex PCR assay. The multiplex PCR relied on a mix of 60 forward primers for TCR Vbeta segments and 13 reverse primers for TCR Jbeta segments. The source is immuneACCESS, and TCRdb retained only in-frame sequences with V and J called. Part of the clones is not carried over; for the studies checked, unresolved V genes explain less than half of this, and the remainder is unexplained. Here the sample has more than 140,000 clones; roughly four fifths occur a single time. Together, the top ten hold roughly 3.2% of the sample. Sequenced: PBMCs. The receptors shown here come from a man younger than 30 in good health and CMV-seropositive.

This clone was seen once. The CDR3 region has the DNA TGTGCCAGCAGCTTAGCACTAGCGGGTCTCACAGATACGCAGTATTTT. Protein product: CASSLALAGLTDTQYF. The gene calls are TRBV7-2 and TRBJ2-3, with 9 bases identical to TRBD2. The CDR3 runs 16 residues. CDR1 and CDR2 from the germline V gene are SGHTA and FQGNSA. The trim removed 0 bases at V and 2 bases at J, leaving 3 bases unmatched.

The chain employs TRBV2 and TRBJ1-1; D not certain. V gave up 8 bases and J gave up 8 bases, with 12 bases separating them. Germline-derived CDR1 and CDR2 are SNHLY and FYNNEI. CDR3 length equals 11 residues. This chain's CDR3 is CASGSGREAFF. In DNA, the CDR3 is TGTGCCAGCGGGTCGGGTAGGGAAGCTTTCTTT. The entire variable domain, with the rest obtained from reference TRBV2 and TRBJ1-1, is as follows: EPEVTQTPSHQVTQMGQEVILRCVPISNHLYFYWYRQILGQKVEFLVSFYNNEISEKSEIFDDQFSVERPDGSNFTLKIRSTKLEDSAMYFCASGSGREAFFGQGTRLTVV.

The CDR3 region is CASSVFETSGKGNEQFF. As DNA, the CDR3 is TGTGCCAGCAGCGTTTTTGAGACTAGCGGGAAAGGCAATGAGCAGTTCTTC. The J gene is TRBJ2-1, the V gene TRBV9, with TRBD2 matching over 11 bases. With 2 bases clipped from V and 6 bases from J, the junction kept 10 bases outside the gene matches. The CDR3 extends over 17 amino acids. Germline CDR1 reads SGDLS; CDR2 reads YYNGEE. The full variable domain, rest sourced from reference TRBV9 and TRBJ2-1, is DSGVTQTPKHLITATGQRVTLRCSPRSGDLSVYWYQQSLDQGLQFLIQYYNGEERAKGNILERFSAQQFPDLHSELNLSSLELGDSALYFCASSVFETSGKGNEQFFGPGTRLTVL.

The rearrangement links TRBV15 to TRBJ2-4; perhaps TRBD2 as D (5 bases). Germline CDR1 LNHNV, CDR2 YYDKDF (reference sequence). The ends were cut back, 5 bases at V and 8 bases at J, with 22 bases in the middle. The CDR3 consists of 16 residues. CDR3 nucleotides: TGTGCCACCAGCGCTGACCGGTCGTTTGGAGGAGACATTCAGTACTTC. This gives the protein CATSADRSFGGDIQYF.

This chain connects TRBV7-3 to TRBJ2-2; the match to TRBD2 covers 7 bases. Germline CDR1 reads SGHTA; CDR2 reads FQGTGA. CDR3 length: 15 amino acids. Losses at the gene ends were 1 base for V and 5 bases for J; bases not matched to a gene: 4. The CDR3 here is CASSLRGGITGELFF. The DNA of the CDR3 is TGTGCCAGCAGCTTAAGGGGGGGTATAACCGGGGAGCTGTTTTTT.

This chain links TRBV18 with TRBJ2-7, with TRBD1 matching over 12 bases. From germline, CDR1 is KGHSH and CDR2 LQKENI. This CDR3 contains 14 residues. Trimming at V came to 4 bases and at J to 6 bases, leaving 4 bases not matched to a gene. The chain's CDR3 is CASSRWDRGPEQYF. CDR3 nucleotides: TGTGCCAGCTCACGTTGGGACAGGGGGCCCGAGCAGTACTTC.

V usage is TRBV7-9 and J usage is TRBJ1-5, with 7 bases matching TRBD1. V lost 1 base, J lost 3 bases, and 3 bases stayed unmatched. In germline, CDR1 is SEHNR, CDR2 FQNEAQ (reference sequence). This CDR3 is built from 15 residues. CDR3 region: CASSLGDSSNQPQHF. The CDR3 nucleotides read TGTGCCAGCAGCTTAGGGGACAGTTCCAATCAGCCCCAGCATTTT.

V and J are TRBV27 and TRBJ1-5, with 10 bases lining up with TRBD1. The J segment lost 6 bases and the V segment lost 2 bases, leaving 4 bases of the junction unmatched. Germline assignment: CDR1 MNHEY and CDR2 SMNVEV (reference sequence). This CDR3 is 15 amino acids long. CDR3: CASSLETGGSQPQHF. DNA for the CDR3: TGTGCCAGCAGTTTAGAGACAGGGGGCAGTCAGCCCCAGCATTTT.

A remark on this clone: A junction end diverges from the germline sequence, so it may reflect a read error. Other DNA sequences from this sample encode an identical CDR3 as well. The genes are TRBV4-1 and TRBJ1-4, with TRBD1 matching 8 bases. The CDR3 covers 14 residues. The germline V gene has CDR1 MGHRA and CDR2 YSYEKL. The CDR3 reads CASSQQEQGERLFF. The CDR3, as DNA: TGCGCCAGTAGCCAACAGGAACAGGGGGAGAGACTGTTTTTT.

The V call is TRBV7-3, the J call TRBJ1-1; no definite D call. The ends were cut back, 0 bases at V and 1 base at J, with 15 bases in the middle. Looked up from germline, CDR1 is SGHTA and CDR2 is FQGTGA. This CDR3 is 17 amino acids long. DNA for the CDR3: TGTGCCAGCAGCTTAACAGGCTATGGCAGGTGGAACACTGAAGCTTTCTTT. Its protein is CASSLTGYGRWNTEAFF. Filled out from reference TRBV7-3 and TRBJ1-1, the complete variable domain reads GAGVSQTPSNKVTEKGKYVELRCDPISGHTALYWYRQSLGQGPEFLIYFQGTGAADDSGLPNDRFFAVRPEGSVSTLKIQRTERGDSAVYLCASSLTGYGRWNTEAFFGQGTRLTVV.